The 31 T cell receptor beta chains below all came from one sample that was sequenced in a study of cytomegalovirus exposure and HLA in healthy donors. Here immunoSEQ multiplex PCR was the method, and the copy in TCRdb shows in-frame clones only, minus some. Seen here are 150,000 to 200,000 clones, 86% observed once, and the top ten hold about 1.5%. The sequencing input was PBMCs. The receptors were sampled from a woman under 30 in good health and CMV-seronegative.

This clone occurred once. This chain links TRBV19 with TRBJ1-2; 8 positions agree with TRBD1. J was trimmed by 4 bases and V by 5 bases; bases with no gene match: 3. The germline V gene has CDR1 LNHDA and CDR2 SQIVND (reference sequence). The CDR3 covers 13 residues. CDR3 DNA sequence: TGTGCCAGTAGTTTCGGACAGGGCTATGGCTACACCTTC. Translated: CASSFGQGYGYTF.

This clone was counted a single time. V is TRBV2 and J is TRBJ1-1, with D uncertain. This CDR3 has 13 residues. Germline V gene sequence: CDR1 SNHLY, CDR2 FYNNEI. V lost 2 bases and J lost 10, with 14 bases in between. The CDR3 DNA reads as TGTGCCAGCAGTGAAAGCGCGAAAGGAGGAGCTTTCTTT. Protein sequence: CASSESAKGGAFF.

CDR3 DNA: TGCGCCAGCAGTGACACTACGGGACACACAGATACGCAGTATTTT. The encoded protein is CASSDTTGHTDTQYF. This rearrangement joins TRBV10-1 to TRBJ2-3, with D possibly matching TRBD1 (6 bases). The germline V gene has CDR1 WNHNN and CDR2 SYGVQD (reference sequence). The CDR3 totals 15 residues. The V end lost 3 bases, the J end lost 2 bases, and 12 bases lay between the germline ends.

The chain carries TRBV6-6 and TRBJ1-1; D not resolved. The CDR3 runs to 13 residues. V was shortened by 8 bases and J by 10 bases, with 20 bases between the two germline ends. The germline V gene has CDR1 MNHNY and CDR2 SVGAGI (reference sequence). CDR3 amino acids: CASLKPGFRSAFF. The CDR3 DNA is TGTGCCAGCTTAAAACCCGGGTTTCGTTCAGCTTTCTTT.

V is TRBV2 and J is TRBJ1-2; no definite D call. This CDR3 region has 15 residues. In germline, CDR1 is SNHLY, CDR2 FYNNEI. Deletions cut 2 bases from V and 8 bases from J, with 18 bases between. The CDR3 DNA follows: TGTGCCAGCAGTGAAATAAGAGGGAAGATTAGGGGCTACACCTTC. It yields the protein CASSEIRGKIRGYTF.

The chain links TRBV6-6 to TRBJ1-2; 9 bases map to TRBD1. J lost 3 bases, V lost 6 bases, and 5 bases had no gene match. The CDR3 loop spans 14 amino acids. The germline gives CDR1 MNHNY, CDR2 SVGAGI (reference sequence). The CDR3 DNA follows: TGTGCCAGCAGACAGGGGGCGCAGCACTATGGCTACACCTTC. Its protein product is CASRQGAQHYGYTF.

The chain is built from TRBV19 and TRBJ2-1; 13 nucleotides agree with TRBD2. V was pared by 1 base and J by 7 bases, with 10 bases of the junction left unmatched. The CDR3 has 18 amino acids. In germline, CDR1 is LNHDA, CDR2 SQIVND (reference sequence). CDR3 region: CASSIGVLAGGPGNEQFF. As DNA, the CDR3 is TGTGCCAGTAGTATAGGGGTACTAGCGGGAGGGCCGGGGAATGAGCAGTTCTTC.

In DNA, the CDR3 is TGCGCCAGCAGCCAAGACGGGACAACCTATCAGCCCCAGCATTTT. Amino acids: CASSQDGTTYQPQHF. The V gene is TRBV4-1, the J gene TRBJ1-5; D possibly corresponds to TRBD1 (6 bases). This CDR3 spans 15 amino acids. Germline-derived CDR1 and CDR2 are MGHRA and YSYEKL. V shed 0 bases and J shed 5 bases, with 11 bases lying between them.

The rearrangement joins TRBV4-1 to TRBJ2-1, with D unclear. Germline CDR1 is MGHRA and CDR2 is YSYEKL. The CDR3 extends over 14 amino acids. The germline V and J ends were trimmed by 1 base and 5 bases, with 9 bases remaining between them. The chain's CDR3 is CASSQGFRNNEQFF. CDR3 in DNA: TGCGCCAGCAGCCAAGGGTTTAGAAACAATGAGCAGTTCTTC.

The rearrangement links TRBV7-8 to TRBJ2-7, with 9 nucleotides matching TRBD1. The CDR3 covers 14 residues. V dropped 4 bases and J dropped 1; count of bases not matched to a gene: 2. Germline lookup yields CDR1 SGHVS and CDR2 FQNEAQ. This CDR3 reads CASSSGTGSYEQYF. CDR3 sequence (DNA): TGTGCCAGCAGCTCGGGGACAGGGTCCTACGAGCAGTACTTC.

V is TRBV28 and J is TRBJ1-4; 8 positions agree with TRBD1. Trimming at V came to 7 bases and at J to 7 bases, leaving 8 bases not matched to a gene. The CDR3 contains 14 residues. Germline V gene data show CDR1 as MDHEN and CDR2 as SYDVKM. The CDR3 DNA reads as TGTGCCAGCAACTATGGGACAGGCCGTGAAAAACTGTTTTTT. Its protein is CASNYGTGREKLFF.

This clone appeared once. This chain uses TRBV19 with TRBJ2-7, with D perhaps TRBD2 (5 bases). The germline V gene has CDR1 LNHDA and CDR2 SQIVND (reference sequence). This CDR3 comprises 13 residues. Deletions cut 3 bases from V and 5 bases from J, with 11 bases between. CDR3 sequence reads: CASSMRELDEQYF. The CDR3 bases are TGTGCCAGTAGTATGAGGGAGCTAGACGAGCAGTACTTC.

V is TRBV10-2 and J is TRBJ2-5; TRBD2 aligns across 8 bases. The CDR3 loop spans 15 amino acids. V was clipped by 6 bases and J by 5 bases; unmatched bases: 11. Germline CDR1 and CDR2: WSHSY and SAAADI. This chain's CDR3 is CASRPPGLVPETQYF. The CDR3 nucleotides read TGCGCCAGCAGACCACCGGGACTAGTTCCTGAGACCCAGTACTTC.

The chain has TRBV11-3 and TRBJ1-6, with D hard to call. V gave up 0 bases and J gave up 11 bases, with 11 bases separating them. CDR1 SGHNT and CDR2 YENEEA come from the germline V gene. This CDR3 has 14 amino acids. CDR3 residues: CASSLDQQKAPLHF. The DNA of the CDR3 is TGTGCCAGCAGCTTAGATCAACAGAAAGCACCCCTCCACTTT.

In this sample, this clone turned up once. V gene TRBV27 combines with J gene TRBJ2-7; perhaps TRBD1 as D (6 bases). The CDR3 length is 15 residues. With 4 bases removed from V and 4 bases from J, the gap between germline ends came to 17 bases. The germline CDR1 and CDR2 sequences are MNHEY and SMNVEV (reference sequence). CDR3 nucleotide sequence: TGTGCCAGCAGTTACTATAGGGGGACCCTGTACGAGCAGTACTTC. It translates to CASSYYRGTLYEQYF.

The genes are TRBV7-9 and TRBJ2-1; TRBD2 matches at 13 bases. The CDR3 is 19 amino acids. The V segment lost 6 bases and the J segment 0 bases; nucleotides outside the gene matches: 11. From germline, CDR1 is SEHNR and CDR2 FQNEAQ (reference sequence). CDR3: CASSLLAGGPRTSYNEQFF. The CDR3 DNA sequence: TGTGCCAGCAGTCTACTAGCGGGAGGGCCACGGACCTCCTACAATGAGCAGTTCTTC.

The J gene is TRBJ2-4, the V gene TRBV28; D perhaps matches TRBD1 (6 bases). There are 15 residues in the CDR3. The V gene's germline CDR1 is MDHEN and CDR2 SYDVKM. V was cut by 3 bases and J by 0 bases, with 9 bases left in between. The CDR3 sequence: CASSFAGAAKNIQYF. The DNA for the CDR3 is TGTGCCAGCAGTTTTGCAGGGGCAGCCAAAAACATTCAGTACTTC.

The chain carries TRBV5-4 and TRBJ2-5; 9 bases fit TRBD1. This CDR3 contains 15 residues. Germline V gene lookup returns CDR1 SGHNT and CDR2 YYREEE (reference sequence). J gave up 2 bases and V 3 bases, and 5 bases lay outside the gene matches. CDR3 residues: CASSSKQGAQETQYF. In DNA, the CDR3 is TGTGCCAGCAGCTCCAAACAGGGGGCTCAAGAGACCCAGTACTTC.

The chain couples TRBV19 to TRBJ1-1; TRBD1 matches at 7 bases. Germline values: CDR1 LNHDA, CDR2 SQIVND (reference sequence). CDR3 size: 16 residues. V lost 4 bases to trimming and J lost 1 base; unmatched junction nucleotides: 9. CDR3 region: CASSTPVGQENTEAFF. For the CDR3, the DNA is TGTGCCAGTAGTACCCCGGTCGGACAGGAGAACACTGAAGCTTTCTTT.

This clone was counted once. The chain joins TRBV7-9 to TRBJ1-1, with D uncertain. The CDR3 runs to 15 residues. The V gene's germline CDR1 is SEHNR and CDR2 FQNEAQ (reference sequence). V lost 4 bases and J 0 bases, leaving 12 bases between the germline ends. CDR3 nucleotides: TGTGCCAGCAGCTCATCTAGAGGAATGAACACTGAAGCTTTCTTT. This sequence encodes CASSSSRGMNTEAFF.

The V call is TRBV7-6, the J call TRBJ1-3; D remains ambiguous. In germline, CDR1 is SGHVS, CDR2 FNYEAQ. The CDR3 totals 17 residues. V was clipped by 0 bases and J by 4 bases, with 16 bases between them. CDR3 residues: CASSLAPRGGAGNTIYF. The CDR3 DNA follows: TGTGCCAGCAGCTTAGCGCCGCGGGGTGGAGCGGGAAACACCATATATTTT.

The chain has TRBV4-1 and TRBJ2-3; D is undetermined. V was cut by 2 bases and J by 0 bases, with 9 bases left in between. The CDR3 length is 15 residues. Germline-derived CDR1 and CDR2 are MGHRA and YSYEKL. CDR3 nucleotide sequence: TGCGCCAGCAGCCAATCCCCCACTAGCACAGATACGCAGTATTTT. It specifies CASSQSPTSTDTQYF.

The genes are TRBV10-1 and TRBJ2-2, with 7 bases fitting TRBD1. The CDR3 is 20 amino acids. V lost 4 bases and J lost 2; bases outside the gene matches: 19. Germline values: CDR1 WNHNN, CDR2 SYGVQD (reference sequence). The CDR3: CASSVSRDSNPKINTGELFF. The CDR3 coding sequence is TGCGCCAGCAGTGTCTCCCGGGACAGTAATCCCAAAATTAACACCGGGGAGCTGTTTTTT.

The rearrangement joins TRBV30 to TRBJ2-4; D is unclear. CDR3 length: 13 amino acids. Germline loops: CDR1 GTSNPN, CDR2 SVGIG (reference sequence). The germline V and J ends were trimmed by 1 base and 2 bases, with 6 bases remaining between them. CDR3 nucleotide sequence: TGTGCCTGGAGTGGGCCCTCCAAAAACATTCAGTACTTC. This translates into CAWSGPSKNIQYF.

The chain couples TRBV9 to TRBJ1-6; D unclear. The CDR3 consists of 14 residues. The V end lost 2 bases, the J end lost 9 bases, and 12 bases lay between the germline ends. Germline V gives CDR1 SGDLS, CDR2 YYNGEE. CDR3 sequence (DNA): TGTGCCAGCAGCGTCGGCGCGGAAGGTTCACCCCTCCACTTT. Translation: CASSVGAEGSPLHF.

This chain links TRBV7-6 with TRBJ2-1, with D tentatively TRBD1 (6 bases). The CDR3 length is 14 residues. CDR1 is SGHVS and CDR2 is FNYEAQ in the germline V gene. Trimming pared 1 base from V and 5 bases from J, leaving 9 bases between. CDR3 in amino acids: CASSLGAGDNEQFF. CDR3 DNA: TGTGCCAGCAGCTTAGGGGCAGGGGACAATGAGCAGTTCTTC.

The chain combines TRBV5-1 with TRBJ2-1; D possibly corresponds to TRBD2 (5 bases). Germline CDR1 reads SGHRS; CDR2 reads YFSETQ. This CDR3 region has 11 residues. Trimming pared 5 bases from V and 10 bases from J, leaving 10 bases between. Here the CDR3 DNA reads TGCGCCAGCAGGCTACTAGGGGAGCAGTTCTTC. Its protein product is CASRLLGEQFF.

The chain has TRBV7-9 and TRBJ1-4; weak D call: TRBD1 (5 bases). The germline V gene has CDR1 SEHNR and CDR2 FQNEAQ (reference sequence). Trimming pared 2 bases from V and 7 bases from J, leaving 8 bases between. The CDR3 consists of 13 residues. The chain's CDR3 is CASSLLDTEKLFF. CDR3 sequence (DNA): TGTGCCAGCAGCTTATTGGACACTGAAAAACTGTTTTTT.

This clone has just one count. This chain links TRBV9 with TRBJ2-3; TRBD2 matches 10 bases. The trim removed 4 bases at V and 4 bases at J, leaving 12 bases unmatched. There are 17 residues in the CDR3. The germline V gene encodes CDR1 SGDLS and CDR2 YYNGEE. The CDR3 here is CASSPIPGLATADTQYF. The CDR3 DNA follows: TGTGCCAGCAGCCCCATTCCGGGACTAGCGACGGCAGATACGCAGTATTTT.

The rearrangement uses TRBV4-1 and TRBJ2-6; TRBD1 is a possible D gene (6 bases). V lost 9 bases to trimming and J lost 0 bases, with 18 bases between them. This CDR3 is 17 amino acids long. Germline CDR1 MGHRA, CDR2 YSYEKL. CDR3 sequence reads: CARKTGQSSSGANVLTF. In DNA form, the CDR3 reads TGCGCCAGAAAAACGGGACAAAGTTCCTCTGGGGCCAACGTCCTGACTTTC.

This clone occurred a few times. The chain is built from TRBV6-1 and TRBJ2-3; weak D call: TRBD2 (5 bases). The CDR3 has 13 residues. The ends were cut back, 3 bases at V and 6 bases at J, with 10 bases in the middle. Germline assignment: CDR1 MNHNS and CDR2 SASEGT. The CDR3 coding sequence is TGTGCCAGCAGTGACGGGGTTTGGGATACGCAGTATTTT. Its translation: CASSDGVWDTQYF.